This entry lists 29 T cell receptor beta chains sequenced from one sample in a study of OX40 agonist ivuxolimab in advanced cancers. The repertoire was sequenced with immunoSEQ multiplex PCR; TCRdb's copy has only in-frame clones and lacks some. The sample includes around 27,000 clones, roughly nine tenths of them seen just once. The specimen was CD4+ or CD8+ T cells sorted from blood, collected in a trial of the OX40 agonist ivuxolimab. These TCRs come from an adult with an advanced solid tumor such as melanoma, head and neck, liver or kidney cancer.

The V call is TRBV6-5, the J call TRBJ1-3; D not resolved. Trimming took off 5 bases at V and 0 bases at J, with 5 bases between the two ends. CDR3 length equals 13 residues. The V gene's germline CDR1 is MNHEY and CDR2 SVGAGI. CDR3 region: CASSQSSGNTIYF. DNA of the CDR3: TGTGCCAGCAGTCAGAGCTCTGGAAACACCATATATTTT.

This clone has a single count. The chain combines TRBV6-5 with TRBJ2-7, with 8 bases identical to TRBD1. The CDR3 is 13 amino acids. Germline CDR1 MNHEY, CDR2 SVGAGI. Trimming cost V 2 bases and J 5 bases; bases outside gene matches: 2. This CDR3 reads CASSYTTGDEQYF. The CDR3 bases are TGTGCCAGCAGTTACACGACAGGGGACGAGCAGTACTTC.

The chain combines TRBV6-5 with TRBJ2-5, with D maybe TRBD2 (7 bases). V was pared by 4 bases and J by 2 bases, with 14 bases between. CDR1 and CDR2 (germline): MNHEY, SVGAGI. The CDR3 extends over 15 amino acids. This CDR3 reads CASSSVGGRQETQYF. The DNA of the CDR3 is TGTGCCAGCAGTTCGGTCGGGGGGCGGCAAGAGACCCAGTACTTC.

The genes are TRBV9 and TRBJ1-1; unclear D gene. The CDR3 length is 14 residues. With 4 bases removed from V and 0 bases from J, the gap between germline ends came to 10 bases. Per the germline V gene, CDR1 is SGDLS and CDR2 is YYNGEE. CDR3 sequence reads: CASSPGRLNTEAFF. The CDR3 DNA is TGTGCCAGCAGCCCCGGGCGGTTGAACACTGAAGCTTTCTTT.

V is TRBV18 and J is TRBJ1-4, with TRBD1 identical over 7 bases. Unmatched junction bases numbered 6, after V lost 0 bases and J lost 8 bases. The CDR3 has 15 residues. From germline, CDR1 is KGHSH and CDR2 LQKENI. The CDR3 sequence is CASSPPTGLGEKLFF. CDR3 coding DNA: TGTGCCAGCTCACCACCGACAGGGCTCGGGGAAAAACTGTTTTTT.

The V and J genes are TRBV7-9 and TRBJ2-1; D perhaps matches TRBD2 (5 bases). V dropped 7 bases and J dropped 7 bases, with 17 bases sitting between them. The CDR3 runs to 14 residues. Germline loops: CDR1 SEHNR, CDR2 FQNEAQ (reference sequence). CDR3 in amino acids: CASTMSDGKNEQFF. The DNA for the CDR3 is TGTGCCAGCACCATGAGTGACGGGAAGAATGAGCAGTTCTTC.

The chain is built from TRBV5-1 and TRBJ2-2; D possibly corresponds to TRBD2 (6 bases). This CDR3 contains 18 residues. The V end was cut by 2 bases, the J end by 3 bases, with 20 bases between. CDR1 and CDR2 from the germline V gene are SGHRS and YFSETQ. The CDR3 spells CASSFDTSRVSDTGELFF. CDR3 in DNA: TGCGCCAGCAGCTTCGATACTAGCAGGGTGTCGGACACCGGGGAGCTGTTTTTT.

The chain combines TRBV5-1 with TRBJ1-1; a weak D match, TRBD1 (5 bases). The V end lost 3 bases, the J end lost 5 bases, and 14 bases lay between the germline ends. Looked up from germline, CDR1 is SGHRS and CDR2 is YFSETQ. The CDR3 is made up of 14 amino acids. The DNA of the CDR3 is TGCGCCAGCAGCTGGTTGGGGGTGGGGACTGAAGCTTTCTTT. This encodes CASSWLGVGTEAFF.

The chain is built from TRBV6-1 and TRBJ2-5; D is possibly TRBD2 (10 bases). Trimming stripped 4 bases from V and 4 bases from J, with 28 bases between. The CDR3 is 19 amino acids. Germline V gene data show CDR1 as MNHNS and CDR2 as SASEGT. CDR3 DNA sequence: TGTGCCAGCAGTGCCCCCGGGACAGGGCGTCTAGCGGGAGCAGAGACCCAGTACTTC. Translating it yields CASSAPGTGRLAGAETQYF.

The chain joins TRBV25-1 to TRBJ2-2, with 9 bases matching TRBD1. Germline V gene data show CDR1 as MGHDK and CDR2 as SYGVNS. There are 14 residues in the CDR3. V gave up 7 bases and J gave up 4 bases; unmatched junction bases: 4. CDR3 residues: CASMGQGITGELFF. CDR3 DNA: TGTGCCAGCATGGGACAGGGAATCACCGGGGAGCTGTTTTTT.

This clone has only one observation. The chain links TRBV14 to TRBJ2-2; 8 bases are shared with TRBD2. CDR3 length: 15 residues. V was clipped by 0 bases and J by 6 bases; unmatched bases: 3. Germline assignment: CDR1 SGHDN and CDR2 FVKESK. CDR3: CASSQDSGIAGELFF. CDR3 nucleotide sequence: TGTGCCAGCAGCCAAGATAGCGGGATAGCCGGGGAGCTGTTTTTT.

J is TRBJ2-7 and V is TRBV9; D could derive from TRBD1 or TRBD2 (5 bases each). The CDR3 has 15 residues. The germline gives CDR1 SGDLS, CDR2 YYNGEE. V gave up 3 bases and J gave up 2 bases, with 15 bases separating them. CDR3 DNA sequence: TGTGCCAGCAGCGGATCCGGGACGAGCACCTACGAGCAGTACTTC. Amino acid sequence: CASSGSGTSTYEQYF.

V usage is TRBV19 and J usage is TRBJ2-7, with 8 nucleotides matching TRBD1. Germline loops: CDR1 LNHDA, CDR2 SQIVND (reference sequence). The CDR3 covers 15 residues. Losses at the gene ends were 6 bases for V and 3 bases for J; bases not matched to a gene: 10. CDR3 coding DNA: TGTGCCAGTAGCCACGGACAGGGTGGCGGCTACGAGCAGTACTTC. It translates to CASSHGQGGGYEQYF.

This chain joins TRBV27 and TRBJ2-7; D is unresolved. CDR3 length: 14 amino acids. Germline V gene data show CDR1 as MNHEY and CDR2 as SMNVEV (reference sequence). The ends were cut back, 1 base at V and 0 bases at J, with 7 bases in the middle. The CDR3, as DNA: TGTGCCAGCAGTTTATATGGACCCTCCTACGAGCAGTACTTC. It is translated as CASSLYGPSYEQYF.

The genes are TRBV20-1 and TRBJ2-7; D remains ambiguous. The CDR3 extends over 11 amino acids. Trimming took off 6 bases at V and 3 bases at J, with 9 bases between the two ends. CDR1 and CDR2 (germline): DFQATT, SNEGSKA (reference sequence). The CDR3 here is CSARRVYEQYF. The DNA of the CDR3 is TGCAGTGCCAGACGGGTCTACGAGCAGTACTTC.

V is TRBV27 and J is TRBJ2-7, with 10 bases fitting TRBD2. From germline, CDR1 is MNHEY and CDR2 SMNVEV (reference sequence). The trim removed 4 bases at V and 0 bases at J, leaving 3 bases unmatched. The CDR3 totals 15 residues. Written as DNA, the CDR3 is TGTGCCAGCAGTTATAGCGGGAGGAGCTCCTACGAGCAGTACTTC. This encodes CASSYSGRSSYEQYF.

This chain joins TRBV2 and TRBJ2-7, with a possible D match to TRBD1 (5 bases). Germline V gene lookup returns CDR1 SNHLY and CDR2 FYNNEI. The CDR3 extends over 14 amino acids. Trimming removed 7 bases at V and 2 bases at J, with 15 bases between. The CDR3 reads CASTGFDSPYEQYF. In nucleotides, the CDR3 is TGTGCCAGCACCGGATTCGACAGTCCCTACGAGCAGTACTTC.

This rearrangement joins TRBV5-4 to TRBJ2-5; 12 bases fit TRBD2. CDR1 and CDR2 from the germline V gene are SGHNT and YYREEE (reference sequence). The length of the CDR3 is 15 residues. J lost 5 bases, V lost 4 bases, and 6 bases had no gene match. CDR3 in DNA: TGTGCCAGCAGCCCCGGGACTAGCGGGTTGGAGACCCAGTACTTC. This gives the protein CASSPGTSGLETQYF.

The chain employs TRBV6-6 and TRBJ1-2; D unclear. This CDR3 contains 11 residues. From germline, CDR1 is MNHNY and CDR2 SVGAGI (reference sequence). V was pared by 8 bases and J by 4 bases, with 8 bases between. CDR3: CASGSPYGYTF. The CDR3, as DNA: TGTGCCAGCGGGAGCCCCTATGGCTACACCTTC.

The J gene is TRBJ2-2, the V gene TRBV13; D uncertain. The CDR3 has 14 amino acids. Per germline, CDR1 PRHDT and CDR2 FYEKMQ (reference sequence). V lost 3 bases and J lost 1, with 6 bases in between. CDR3 coding DNA: TGTGCCAGCAGCTTTTCTCTGAACACCGGGGAGCTGTTTTTT. Translation: CASSFSLNTGELFF. The full variable domain, rest sourced from reference TRBV13 and TRBJ2-2, is AAGVIQSPRHLIKEKRETATLKCYPIPRHDTVYWYQQGPGQDPQFLISFYEKMQSDKGSIPDRFSAQQFSDYHSELNMSSLELGDSALYFCASSFSLNTGELFFGEGSRLTVL.

The CDR3 here is CASSILPLELNTEAFF. CDR3 bases: TGTGCCAGTAGTATACTCCCTTTGGAATTGAACACTGAAGCTTTCTTT. V and J are TRBV19 and TRBJ1-1; D call uncertain. From germline, CDR1 is LNHDA and CDR2 SQIVND (reference sequence). This CDR3 is 16 amino acids long. Between the trimmed V and J ends, which lost 2 bases and 0 bases, there was a span of 13 bases.

The chain recombines TRBV10-1 with TRBJ2-2; no definite D call. V lost 3 bases, J lost 0 bases, and 5 bases lay in between. The CDR3 has 14 amino acids. From germline, CDR1 is WNHNN and CDR2 SYGVQD (reference sequence). The CDR3 loop reads CASSENTNTGELFF. For the CDR3, the DNA is TGCGCCAGCAGTGAAAACACGAACACCGGGGAGCTGTTTTTT.

The gene calls are TRBV6-5 and TRBJ1-1, with TRBD1 matching 7 bases. The CDR3 has 13 amino acids. Germline V gene lookup returns CDR1 MNHEY and CDR2 SVGAGI. The V and J ends lost 4 bases and 5 bases, in that order; junction bases with no gene match: 4. The CDR3 DNA reads TGTGCCAGCAGTTCCAGGGGGGTGACTGAAGCTTTCTTT. Translating gives CASSSRGVTEAFF.

The chain is built from TRBV7-9 and TRBJ2-7; no clear D. Germline V lookup: CDR1 SEHNR, CDR2 FQNEAQ (reference sequence). The CDR3 runs 12 residues. V dropped 5 bases and J dropped 2 bases, with 7 bases sitting between them. CDR3 loop: CASSLHTYEQYF. In DNA, the CDR3 is TGTGCCAGCAGCCTCCATACCTACGAGCAGTACTTC.

This clone was recorded only once. The chain is built from TRBV9 and TRBJ2-7; either TRBD1 or TRBD2 may fit D (5 bases each). V was trimmed by 4 bases and J by 5 bases, leaving 22 bases between them. Germline CDR1 is SGDLS and CDR2 is YYNGEE. CDR3 length: 16 amino acids. CDR3 protein: CASSSAGTRLEDEQYF. CDR3 nucleotide sequence: TGTGCCAGCAGCTCCGCTGGGACCCGTCTGGAGGACGAGCAGTACTTC.

The chain couples TRBV11-3 to TRBJ1-4; D is possibly TRBD1 (6 bases). This CDR3 region has 14 residues. Germline V gene lookup returns CDR1 SGHNT and CDR2 YENEEA. V lost 5 bases to trimming and J lost 8 bases, with 15 bases between them. Here the CDR3 reads CASSPTGSREKLFF. The CDR3 nucleotides read TGTGCCAGCAGCCCTACAGGGTCGAGGGAAAAACTGTTTTTT.

The chain couples TRBV14 to TRBJ2-2; 7 bases fit TRBD1. Germline V CDR1 and CDR2: SGHDN, FVKESK. The V and J ends lost 3 bases and 9 bases, in that order; junction bases with no gene match: 7. The CDR3 consists of 14 residues. CDR3 DNA sequence: TGTGCCAGCAGCCAGTTTAGGGGGCCCTGGGAGCTGTTTTTT. Amino acid sequence: CASSQFRGPWELFF.

V and J are TRBV9 and TRBJ1-2; maybe TRBD1 (6 bases). Trimming took 5 bases from V and 8 from J, leaving 19 bases between them. From germline, CDR1 is SGDLS and CDR2 YYNGEE. This CDR3 is 14 amino acids long. CDR3 bases: TGTGCCAGCAGTTCCAATCAGGGGACCAGGGGCTACACCTTC. Amino acids: CASSSNQGTRGYTF.

Within the sample, this clone is medium-sized. The chain uses TRBV7-2 and TRBJ2-7; D may be TRBD2 (5 bases). Trimming shortened V by 5 bases and J by 2 bases, and 10 bases separated the two germline ends. Per the germline V gene, CDR1 is SGHTA and CDR2 is FQGNSA. CDR3 length equals 13 residues. The CDR3 spells CASSATRTYEQYF. Here the CDR3 DNA reads TGTGCCAGCAGCGCAACTAGGACCTACGAGCAGTACTTC.